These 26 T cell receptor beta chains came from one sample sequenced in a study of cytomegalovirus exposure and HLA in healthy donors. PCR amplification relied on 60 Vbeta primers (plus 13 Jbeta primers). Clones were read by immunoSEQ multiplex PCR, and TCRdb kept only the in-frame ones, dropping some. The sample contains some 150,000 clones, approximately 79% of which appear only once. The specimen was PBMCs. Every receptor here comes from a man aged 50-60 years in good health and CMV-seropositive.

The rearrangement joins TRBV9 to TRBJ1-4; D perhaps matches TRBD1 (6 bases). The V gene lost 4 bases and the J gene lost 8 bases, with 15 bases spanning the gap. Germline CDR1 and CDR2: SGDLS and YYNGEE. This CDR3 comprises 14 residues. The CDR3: CASSPTGNGEKLFF. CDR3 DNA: TGTGCCAGCAGCCCTACAGGGAATGGGGAAAAACTGTTTTTT.

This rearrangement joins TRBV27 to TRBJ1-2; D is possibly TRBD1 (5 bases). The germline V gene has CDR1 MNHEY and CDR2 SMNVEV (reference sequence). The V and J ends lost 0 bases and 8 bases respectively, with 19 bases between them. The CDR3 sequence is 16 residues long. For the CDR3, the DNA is TGTGCCAGCAGTTTATCTGCGGTCCGGACGGGGGACGGCTACACCTTC. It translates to CASSLSAVRTGDGYTF.

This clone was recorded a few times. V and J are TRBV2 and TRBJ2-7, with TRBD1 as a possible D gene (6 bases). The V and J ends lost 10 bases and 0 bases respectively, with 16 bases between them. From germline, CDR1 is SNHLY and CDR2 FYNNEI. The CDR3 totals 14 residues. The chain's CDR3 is CATQGSGDSYEQYF. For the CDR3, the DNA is TGTGCCACCCAGGGGTCAGGGGACTCCTACGAGCAGTACTTC. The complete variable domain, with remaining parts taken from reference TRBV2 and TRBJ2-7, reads EPEVTQTPSHQVTQMGQEVILRCVPISNHLYFYWYRQILGQKVEFLVSFYNNEISEKSEIFDDQFSVERPDGSNFTLKIRSTKLEDSAMYFCATQGSGDSYEQYFGPGTRLTVT.

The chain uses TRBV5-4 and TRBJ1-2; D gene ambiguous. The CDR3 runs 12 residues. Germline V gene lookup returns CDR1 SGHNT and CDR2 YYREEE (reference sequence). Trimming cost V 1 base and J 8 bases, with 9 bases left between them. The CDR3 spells CASSLPGGGYTF. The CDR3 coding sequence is TGTGCCAGCAGCTTGCCGGGCGGGGGCTACACCTTC.

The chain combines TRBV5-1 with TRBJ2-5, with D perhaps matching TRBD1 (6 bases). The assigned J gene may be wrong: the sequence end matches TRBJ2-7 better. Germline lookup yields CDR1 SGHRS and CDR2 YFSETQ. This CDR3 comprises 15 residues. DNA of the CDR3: TGCGCCAGCAGCTCGGACAGTACTCCCATGGACGAGCAGTACTTC. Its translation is CASSSDSTPMDEQYF.

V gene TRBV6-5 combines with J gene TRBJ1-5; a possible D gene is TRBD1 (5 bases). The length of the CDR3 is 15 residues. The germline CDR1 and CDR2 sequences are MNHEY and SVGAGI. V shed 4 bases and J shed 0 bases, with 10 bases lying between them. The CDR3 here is CASSSDRNSNQPQHF. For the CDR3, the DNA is TGTGCCAGCAGTTCTGACAGAAATAGCAATCAGCCCCAGCATTTT.

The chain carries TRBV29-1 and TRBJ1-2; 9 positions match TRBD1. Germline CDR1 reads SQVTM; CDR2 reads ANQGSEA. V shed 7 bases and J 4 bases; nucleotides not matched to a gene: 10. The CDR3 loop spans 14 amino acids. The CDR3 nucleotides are TGCAGCGCCGGGGGTGGACAGGGGAGCTATGGCTACACCTTC. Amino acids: CSAGGGQGSYGYTF.

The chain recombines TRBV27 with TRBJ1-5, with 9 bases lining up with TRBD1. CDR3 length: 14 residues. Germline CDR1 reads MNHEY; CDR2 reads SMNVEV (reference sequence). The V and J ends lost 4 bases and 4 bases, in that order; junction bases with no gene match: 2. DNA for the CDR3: TGTGCCAGCAGTTCGGGACAGGGTAATCAGCCCCAGCATTTT. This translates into CASSSGQGNQPQHF.

CDR3 DNA sequence: TGTGCCAGCAGTTTGGCTGGACTAGCGGGAGATAGAACAGATACGCAGTATTTT. Protein: CASSLAGLAGDRTDTQYF. This chain connects TRBV28 to TRBJ2-3; TRBD2 aligns across 13 bases. Trimming removed 3 bases from V and 3 bases from J; junction bases left unmatched: 9. Germline CDR1 and CDR2: MDHEN and SYDVKM. This CDR3 has 18 amino acids.

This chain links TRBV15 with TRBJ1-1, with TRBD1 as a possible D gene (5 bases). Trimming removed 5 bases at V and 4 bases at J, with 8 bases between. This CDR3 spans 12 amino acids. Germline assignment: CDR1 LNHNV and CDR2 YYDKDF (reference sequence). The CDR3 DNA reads TGTGCCACCAGCGGCAGGGCCACTGAAGCTTTCTTT. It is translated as CATSGRATEAFF. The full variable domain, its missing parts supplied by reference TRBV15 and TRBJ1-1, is DAMVIQNPRYQVTQFGKPVTLSCSQTLNHNVMYWYQQKSSQAPKLLFHYYDKDFNNEADTPDNFQSRRPNTSFCFLDIRSPGLGDTAMYLCATSGRATEAFFGQGTRLTVV.

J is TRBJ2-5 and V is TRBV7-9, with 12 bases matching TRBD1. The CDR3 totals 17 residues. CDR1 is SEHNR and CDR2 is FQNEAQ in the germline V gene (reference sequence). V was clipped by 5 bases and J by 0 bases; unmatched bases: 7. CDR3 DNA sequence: TGTGCCAGCAGCCTGGGACAGGGGGCTCGAAACCAAGAGACCCAGTACTTC. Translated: CASSLGQGARNQETQYF. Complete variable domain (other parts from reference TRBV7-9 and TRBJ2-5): DTGVSQNPRHKITKRGQNVTFRCDPISEHNRLYWYRQTLGQGPEFLTYFQNEAQLEKSRLLSDRFSAERPKGSFSTLEIQRTEQGDSAMYLCASSLGQGARNQETQYFGPGTRLLVL.

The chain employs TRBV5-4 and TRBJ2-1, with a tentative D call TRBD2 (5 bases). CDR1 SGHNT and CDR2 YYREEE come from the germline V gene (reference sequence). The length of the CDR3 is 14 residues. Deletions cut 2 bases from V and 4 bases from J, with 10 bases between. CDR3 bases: TGTGCCAGCAGCTTCGGGGTTGATTACAATGAGCAGTTCTTC. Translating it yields CASSFGVDYNEQFF.

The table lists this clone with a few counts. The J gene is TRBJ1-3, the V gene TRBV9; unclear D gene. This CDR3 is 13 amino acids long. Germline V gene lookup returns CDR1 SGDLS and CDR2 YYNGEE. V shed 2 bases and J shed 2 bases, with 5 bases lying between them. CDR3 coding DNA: TGTGCCAGCAGCGTTCTAGCTGGAAACACCATATATTTT. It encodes CASSVLAGNTIYF.

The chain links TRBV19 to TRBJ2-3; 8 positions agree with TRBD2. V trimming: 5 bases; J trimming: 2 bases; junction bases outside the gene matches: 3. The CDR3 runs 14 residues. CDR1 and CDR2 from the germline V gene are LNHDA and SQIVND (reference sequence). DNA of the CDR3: TGTGCCAGTAGTCTAGCGGGTGCCACAGATACGCAGTATTTT. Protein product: CASSLAGATDTQYF.

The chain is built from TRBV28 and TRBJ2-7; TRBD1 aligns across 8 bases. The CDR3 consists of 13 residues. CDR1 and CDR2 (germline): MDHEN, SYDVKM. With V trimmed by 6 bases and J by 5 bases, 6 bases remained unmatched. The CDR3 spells CASSWGTGNEQYF. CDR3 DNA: TGTGCCAGCAGCTGGGGGACAGGTAACGAGCAGTACTTC.

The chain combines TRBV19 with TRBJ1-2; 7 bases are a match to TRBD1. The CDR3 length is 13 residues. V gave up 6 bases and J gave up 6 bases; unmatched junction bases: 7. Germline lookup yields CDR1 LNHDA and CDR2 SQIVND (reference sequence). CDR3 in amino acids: CASRKAGGDGYTF. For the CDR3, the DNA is TGTGCCAGTAGGAAGGCAGGGGGAGATGGCTACACCTTC.

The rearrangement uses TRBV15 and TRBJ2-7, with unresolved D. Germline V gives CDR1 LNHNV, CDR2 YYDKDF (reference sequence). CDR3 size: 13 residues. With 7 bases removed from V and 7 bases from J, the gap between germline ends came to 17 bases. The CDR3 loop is CATTYSGQREQYF. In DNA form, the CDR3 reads TGTGCCACCACCTATTCGGGTCAGCGAGAGCAGTACTTC.

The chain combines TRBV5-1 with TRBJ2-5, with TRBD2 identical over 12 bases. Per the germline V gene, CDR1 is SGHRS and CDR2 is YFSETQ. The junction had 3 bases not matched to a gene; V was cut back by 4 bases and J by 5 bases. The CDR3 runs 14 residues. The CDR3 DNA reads TGCGCCAGCAGCCGGACTAGCGGGATGGAGACCCAGTACTTC. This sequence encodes CASSRTSGMETQYF.

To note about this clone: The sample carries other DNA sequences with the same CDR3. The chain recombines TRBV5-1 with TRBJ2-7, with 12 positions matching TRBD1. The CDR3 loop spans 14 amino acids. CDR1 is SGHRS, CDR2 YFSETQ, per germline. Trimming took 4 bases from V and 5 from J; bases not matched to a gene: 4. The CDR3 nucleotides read TGCGCCAGCAGCCCGGGACAGGGGGCGAACGAGCAGTACTTC. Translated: CASSPGQGANEQYF.

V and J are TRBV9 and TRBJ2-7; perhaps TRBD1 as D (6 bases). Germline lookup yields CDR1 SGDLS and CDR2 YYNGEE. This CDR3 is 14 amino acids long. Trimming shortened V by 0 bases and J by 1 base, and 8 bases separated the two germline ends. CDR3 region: CASSVEDSSYEQYF. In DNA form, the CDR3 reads TGTGCCAGCAGCGTAGAGGACAGTTCCTACGAGCAGTACTTC.

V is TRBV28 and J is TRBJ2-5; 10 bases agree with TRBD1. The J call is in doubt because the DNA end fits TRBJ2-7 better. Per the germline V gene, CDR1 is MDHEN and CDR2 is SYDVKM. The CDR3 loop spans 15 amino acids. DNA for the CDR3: TGTGCCAGCAGTTCACCCGGGACAGGGGCTTACGAGCAGTACTTC. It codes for CASSSPGTGAYEQYF.

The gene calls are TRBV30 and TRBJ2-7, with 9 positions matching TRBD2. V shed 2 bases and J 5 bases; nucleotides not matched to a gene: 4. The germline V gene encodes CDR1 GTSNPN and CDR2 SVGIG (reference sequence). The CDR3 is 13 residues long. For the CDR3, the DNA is TGTGCCTGGAGTCGGGCGGGAGGGGACGAGCAGTACTTC. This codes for CAWSRAGGDEQYF.

The DNA of the CDR3 is TGTGCCAGCAGCGCCGGACTAGCGGACTCCTACAATGAGCAGTTCTTC. Encoded protein: CASSAGLADSYNEQFF. The V call is TRBV7-6, the J call TRBJ2-1; TRBD2 matches 10 bases. The V and J ends lost 5 bases and 0 bases, in that order; junction bases with no gene match: 4. The CDR3 is 16 residues long. Germline lookup yields CDR1 SGHVS and CDR2 FNYEAQ.

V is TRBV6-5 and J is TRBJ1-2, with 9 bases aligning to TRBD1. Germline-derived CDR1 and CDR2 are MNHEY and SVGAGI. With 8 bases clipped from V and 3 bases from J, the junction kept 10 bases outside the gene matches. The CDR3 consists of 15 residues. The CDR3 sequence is CASRPRDREDYGYTF. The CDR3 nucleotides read TGTGCCAGCCGACCCCGGGACAGGGAGGACTATGGCTACACCTTC.

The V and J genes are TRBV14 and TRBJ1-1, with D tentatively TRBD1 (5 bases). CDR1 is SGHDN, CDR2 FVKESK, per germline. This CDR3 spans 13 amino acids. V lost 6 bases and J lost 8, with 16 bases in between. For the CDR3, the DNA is TGTGCCAGCAGACAGCCAGGGTCCACCGAAGCTTTCTTT. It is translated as CASRQPGSTEAFF.

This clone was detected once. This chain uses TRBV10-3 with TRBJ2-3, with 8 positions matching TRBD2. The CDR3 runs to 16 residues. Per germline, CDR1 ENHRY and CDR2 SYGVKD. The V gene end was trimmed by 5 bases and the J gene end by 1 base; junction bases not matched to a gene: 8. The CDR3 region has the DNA TGTGCCATCAGTCCCAAGACTAGCGAAGGCACAGATACGCAGTATTTT. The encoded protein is CAISPKTSEGTDTQYF.